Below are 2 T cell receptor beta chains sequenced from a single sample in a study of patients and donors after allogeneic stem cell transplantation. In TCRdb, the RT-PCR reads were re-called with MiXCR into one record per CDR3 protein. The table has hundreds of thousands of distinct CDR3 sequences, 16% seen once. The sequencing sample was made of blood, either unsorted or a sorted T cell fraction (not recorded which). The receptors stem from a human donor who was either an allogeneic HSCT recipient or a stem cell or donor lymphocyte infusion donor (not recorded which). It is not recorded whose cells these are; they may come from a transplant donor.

CDR3 protein: CASSLSGDSPLHF. The CDR3 DNA sequence: TGTGCCAGCAGTCTCTCAGGGGATTCACCCCTCCACTTT. The gene calls are TRBV6-1 and TRBJ1-6; the D gene is possibly TRBD1 (6 bases). Trimming took 5 bases from V and 8 from J, leaving 10 bases between them. The CDR3 extends over 13 amino acids. CDR1 MNHNS and CDR2 SASEGT come from the germline V gene.

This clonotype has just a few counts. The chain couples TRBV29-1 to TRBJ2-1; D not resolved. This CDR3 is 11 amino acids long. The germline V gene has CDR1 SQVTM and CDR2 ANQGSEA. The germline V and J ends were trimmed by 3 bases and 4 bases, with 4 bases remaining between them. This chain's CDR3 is CSVDGYNEQFF. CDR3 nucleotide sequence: TGCAGCGTTGATGGGTACAATGAGCAGTTCTTC.